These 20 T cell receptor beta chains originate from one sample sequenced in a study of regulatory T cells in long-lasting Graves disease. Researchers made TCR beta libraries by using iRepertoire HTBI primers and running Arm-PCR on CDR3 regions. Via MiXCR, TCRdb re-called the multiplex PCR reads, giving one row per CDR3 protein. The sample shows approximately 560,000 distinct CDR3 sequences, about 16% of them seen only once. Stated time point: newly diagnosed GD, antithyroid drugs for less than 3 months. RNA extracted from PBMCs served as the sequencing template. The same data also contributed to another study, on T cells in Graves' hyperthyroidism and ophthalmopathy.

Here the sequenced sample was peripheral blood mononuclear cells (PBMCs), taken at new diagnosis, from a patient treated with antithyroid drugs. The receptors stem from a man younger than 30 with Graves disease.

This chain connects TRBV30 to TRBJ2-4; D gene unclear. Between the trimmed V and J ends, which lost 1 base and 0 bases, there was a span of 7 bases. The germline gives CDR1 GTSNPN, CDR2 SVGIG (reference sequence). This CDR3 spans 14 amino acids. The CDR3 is CAWSDLLAKNIQYF. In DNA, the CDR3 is TGTGCCTGGAGTGATTTATTAGCCAAAAACATTCAGTACTTC.

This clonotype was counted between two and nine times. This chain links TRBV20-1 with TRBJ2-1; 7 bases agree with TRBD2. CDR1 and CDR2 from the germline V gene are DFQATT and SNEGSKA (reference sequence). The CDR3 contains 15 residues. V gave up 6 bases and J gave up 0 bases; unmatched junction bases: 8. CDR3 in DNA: TGCAGTGCGACCGGCAGCGGGAACTCCTACAATGAGCAGTTCTTC. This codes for CSATGSGNSYNEQFF.

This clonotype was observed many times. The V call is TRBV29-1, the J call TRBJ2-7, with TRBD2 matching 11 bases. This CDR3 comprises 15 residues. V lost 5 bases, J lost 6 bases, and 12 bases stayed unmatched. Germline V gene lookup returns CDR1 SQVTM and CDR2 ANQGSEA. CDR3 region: CSVSGLADLGGEQYF. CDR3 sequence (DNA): TGCAGCGTTTCGGGACTAGCGGACCTAGGAGGCGAGCAGTACTTC.

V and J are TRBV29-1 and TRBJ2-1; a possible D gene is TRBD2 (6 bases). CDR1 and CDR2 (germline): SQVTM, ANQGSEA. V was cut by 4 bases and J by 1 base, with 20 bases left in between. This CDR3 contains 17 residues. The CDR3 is CSVAPVAREYSYNEQFF. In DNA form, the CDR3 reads TGCAGCGTTGCCCCCGTGGCCCGGGAGTATTCCTACAATGAGCAGTTCTTC.

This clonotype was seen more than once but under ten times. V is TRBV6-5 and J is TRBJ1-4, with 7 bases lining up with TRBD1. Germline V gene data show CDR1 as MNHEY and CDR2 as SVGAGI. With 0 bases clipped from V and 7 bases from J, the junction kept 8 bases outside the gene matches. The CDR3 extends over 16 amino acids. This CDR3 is CASSYSTRGIGEKLFF. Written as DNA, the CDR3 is TGTGCCAGCAGTTACTCGACCAGGGGGATCGGTGAAAAACTGTTTTTT.

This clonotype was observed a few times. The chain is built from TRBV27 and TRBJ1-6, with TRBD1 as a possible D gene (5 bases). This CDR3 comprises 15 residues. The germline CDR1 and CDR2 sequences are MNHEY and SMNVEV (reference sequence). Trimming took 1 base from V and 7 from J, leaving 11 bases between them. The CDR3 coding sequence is TGTGCCAGCAGTTTATACAGGCCCCCAAATTCACCCCTCCACTTT. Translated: CASSLYRPPNSPLHF.

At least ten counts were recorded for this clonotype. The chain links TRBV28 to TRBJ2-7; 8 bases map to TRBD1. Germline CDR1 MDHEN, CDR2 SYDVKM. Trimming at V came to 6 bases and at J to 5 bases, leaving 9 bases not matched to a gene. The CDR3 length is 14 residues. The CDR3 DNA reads TGTGCCAGCAGGCCTACAGGGGGGAATAACGAGCAGTACTTC. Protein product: CASRPTGGNNEQYF. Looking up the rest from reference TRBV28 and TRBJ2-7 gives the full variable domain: DVKVTQSSRYLVKRTGEKVFLECVQDMDHENMFWYRQDPGLGLRLIYFSYDVKMKEKGDIPEGYSVSREKKERFSLILESASTNQTSMYLCASRPTGGNNEQYFGPGTRLTVT.

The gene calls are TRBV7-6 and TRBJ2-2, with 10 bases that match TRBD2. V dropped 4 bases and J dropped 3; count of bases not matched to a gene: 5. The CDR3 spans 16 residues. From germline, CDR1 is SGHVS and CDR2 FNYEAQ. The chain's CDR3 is CASSSLLAGDTGELFF. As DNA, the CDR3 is TGTGCCAGCAGCTCACTCCTAGCGGGGGACACCGGGGAGCTGTTTTTT.

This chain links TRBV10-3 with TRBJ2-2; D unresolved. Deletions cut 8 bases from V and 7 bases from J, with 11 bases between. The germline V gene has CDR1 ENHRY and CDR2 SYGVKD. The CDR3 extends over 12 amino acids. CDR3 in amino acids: CAIRQPNGELFF. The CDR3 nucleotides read TGTGCCATCCGGCAGCCAAACGGGGAGCTGTTTTTT.

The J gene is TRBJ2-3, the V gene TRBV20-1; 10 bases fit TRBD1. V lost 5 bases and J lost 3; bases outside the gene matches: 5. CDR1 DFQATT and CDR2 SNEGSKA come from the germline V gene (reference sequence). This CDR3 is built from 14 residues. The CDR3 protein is CSADGTGVTDTQYF. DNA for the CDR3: TGCAGTGCTGATGGGACAGGGGTTACAGATACGCAGTATTTT.

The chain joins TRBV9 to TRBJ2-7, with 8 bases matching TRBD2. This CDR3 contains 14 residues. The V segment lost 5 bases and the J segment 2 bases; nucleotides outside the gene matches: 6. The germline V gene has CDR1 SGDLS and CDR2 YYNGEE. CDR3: CASSRLARAYEQYF. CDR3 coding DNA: TGTGCCAGCAGTCGACTAGCGAGGGCCTACGAGCAGTACTTC.

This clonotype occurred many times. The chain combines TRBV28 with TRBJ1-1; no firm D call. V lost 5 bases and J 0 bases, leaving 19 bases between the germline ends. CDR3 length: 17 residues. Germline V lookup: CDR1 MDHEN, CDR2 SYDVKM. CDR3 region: CASSGNRIGKMNTEAFF. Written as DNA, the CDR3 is TGTGCCAGCAGTGGGAACCGGATTGGGAAAATGAACACTGAAGCTTTCTTT.

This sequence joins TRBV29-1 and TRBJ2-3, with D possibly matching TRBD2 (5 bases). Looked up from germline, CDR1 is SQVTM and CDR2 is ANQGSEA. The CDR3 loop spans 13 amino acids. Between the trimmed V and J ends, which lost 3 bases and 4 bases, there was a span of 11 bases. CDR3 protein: CSVDAGGSDTQYF. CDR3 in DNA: TGCAGCGTTGATGCGGGTGGCTCAGATACGCAGTATTTT.

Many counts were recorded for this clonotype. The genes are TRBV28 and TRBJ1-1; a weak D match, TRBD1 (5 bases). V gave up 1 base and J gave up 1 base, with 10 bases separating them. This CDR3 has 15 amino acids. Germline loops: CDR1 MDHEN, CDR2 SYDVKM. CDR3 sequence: CASSLYMGENTEAFF. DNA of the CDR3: TGTGCCAGCAGTTTATATATGGGGGAGAACACTGAAGCTTTCTTT.

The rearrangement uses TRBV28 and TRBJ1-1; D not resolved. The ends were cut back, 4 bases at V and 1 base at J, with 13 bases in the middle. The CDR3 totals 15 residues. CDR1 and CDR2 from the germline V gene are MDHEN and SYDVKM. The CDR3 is CASSSAGLWNTEAFF. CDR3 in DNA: TGTGCCAGCAGTTCAGCGGGGTTGTGGAACACTGAAGCTTTCTTT.

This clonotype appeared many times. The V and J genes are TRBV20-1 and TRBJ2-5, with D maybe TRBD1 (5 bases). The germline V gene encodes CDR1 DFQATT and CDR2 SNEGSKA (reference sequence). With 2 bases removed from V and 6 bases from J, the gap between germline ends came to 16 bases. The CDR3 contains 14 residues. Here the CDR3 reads CSARNPVRGKTQYF. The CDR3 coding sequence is TGCAGTGCTAGAAATCCGGTTAGGGGCAAGACCCAGTACTTC.

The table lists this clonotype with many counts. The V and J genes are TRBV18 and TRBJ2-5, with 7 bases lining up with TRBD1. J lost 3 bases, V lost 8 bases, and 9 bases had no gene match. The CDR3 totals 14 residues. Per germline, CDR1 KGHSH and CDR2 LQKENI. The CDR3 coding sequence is TGTGCCAGCGCCATATGGACAGGCAAAGAGACCCAGTACTTC. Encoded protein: CASAIWTGKETQYF. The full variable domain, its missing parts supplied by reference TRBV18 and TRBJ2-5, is NAGVMQNPRHLVRRRGQEARLRCSPMKGHSHVYWYRQLPEEGLKFMVYLQKENIIDESGMPKERFSAEFPKEGPSILRIQQVVRGDSAAYFCASAIWTGKETQYFGPGTRLLVL.

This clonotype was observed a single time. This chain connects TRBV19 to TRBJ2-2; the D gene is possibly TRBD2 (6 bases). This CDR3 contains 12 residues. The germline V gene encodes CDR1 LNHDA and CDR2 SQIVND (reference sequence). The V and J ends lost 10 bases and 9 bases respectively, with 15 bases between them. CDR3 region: CATGGLTRELFF. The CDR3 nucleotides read TGTGCCACCGGGGGATTGACCCGGGAGCTGTTTTTT.

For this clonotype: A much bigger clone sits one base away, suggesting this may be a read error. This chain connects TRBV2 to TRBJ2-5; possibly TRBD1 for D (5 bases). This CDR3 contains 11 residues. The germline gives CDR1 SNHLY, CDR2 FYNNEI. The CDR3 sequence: CASKGEETQNF. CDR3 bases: TGTGCCAGCAAAGGGGAAGAGACCCAGAACTTC.

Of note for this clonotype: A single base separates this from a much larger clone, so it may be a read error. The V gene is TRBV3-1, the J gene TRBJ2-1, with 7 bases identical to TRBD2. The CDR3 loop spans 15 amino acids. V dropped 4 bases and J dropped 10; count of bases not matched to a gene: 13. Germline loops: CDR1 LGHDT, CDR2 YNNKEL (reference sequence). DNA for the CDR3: TGTGCCAGCAGCCCCGGACTAGTTCTGGGATACGAGCAGTTCTTC. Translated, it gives CASSPGLVLGYEQFF.